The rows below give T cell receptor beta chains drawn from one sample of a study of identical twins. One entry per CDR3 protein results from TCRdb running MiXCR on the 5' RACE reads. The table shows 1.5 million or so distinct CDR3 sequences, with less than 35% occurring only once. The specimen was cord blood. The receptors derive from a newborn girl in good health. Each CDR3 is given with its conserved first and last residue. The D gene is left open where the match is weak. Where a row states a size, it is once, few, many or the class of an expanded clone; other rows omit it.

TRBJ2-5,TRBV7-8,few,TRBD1,CASSFRRTGKETQYF,TGTGCCAGCAGCTTTCGTAGGACAGGGAAAGAGACCCAGTACTTC
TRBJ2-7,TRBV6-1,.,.,CASSSMGALSYEQYF,TGTGCCAGTTCCTCAATGGGGGCCTTGTCCTACGAGCAGTACTTC
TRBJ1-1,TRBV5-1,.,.,CANSLGPTEAFF,TGCGCCAACAGCTTGGGTCCCACTGAAGCTTTCTTT
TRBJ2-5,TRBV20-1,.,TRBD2,CSAHLLAGGRETQYF,TGCAGTGCGCACCTACTAGCGGGGGGGCGTGAGACCCAGTACTTC
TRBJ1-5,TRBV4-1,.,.,CASSQDYGSNQPQHF,TGCGCCAGCAGCCAAGATTACGGGAGCAATCAGCCCCAGCATTTT
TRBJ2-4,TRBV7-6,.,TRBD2,CASSTYPRGGLAKNIQYF,TGTGCCAGCAGCACATATCCGCGGGGGGGCTTAGCCAAAAACATTCAGTACTTC
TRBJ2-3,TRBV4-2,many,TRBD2,CASSQRTSGFTDTQYF,TGTGCCAGCAGTCAACGGACTAGCGGCTTCACAGATACGCAGTATTTT
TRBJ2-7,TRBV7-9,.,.,CASSFLGGQYF,TGTGCCAGCAGCTTTTTGGGGGGACAGTACTTC
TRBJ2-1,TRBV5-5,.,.,CASSFTRDEQFF,TGTGCCAGCAGCTTTACCCGAGATGAGCAGTTCTTC
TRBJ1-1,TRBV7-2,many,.,CASSLVAGNTEAFF,TGTGCCAGCAGCTTAGTTGCGGGGAACACTGAAGCTTTCTTT
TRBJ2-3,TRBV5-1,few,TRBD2,CASSLALAGAFDTRTDTQYF,TGCGCCAGCAGCTTGGCGCTAGCGGGGGCCTTTGACACCCGCACAGATACGCAGTATTTT
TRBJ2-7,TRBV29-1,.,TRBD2,CSVEDILAAKSYNEQYF,TGCAGCGTTGAAGATATCCTAGCGGCCAAATCCTACAATGAGCAGTACTTC
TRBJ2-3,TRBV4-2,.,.,CASSQRTSPPSTDTQYF,TGTGCCAGCAGCCAACGAACTAGTCCTCCAAGCACAGATACGCAGTATTTT
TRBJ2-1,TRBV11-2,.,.,CASRSGDEQFF,TGTGCCAGCAGATCTGGGGATGAGCAGTTCTTC
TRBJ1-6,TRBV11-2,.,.,CASNPTVNSPLHF,TGTGCCAGCAACCCGACGGTTAATTCACCCCTCCACTTT
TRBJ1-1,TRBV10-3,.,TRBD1,CAISDPPGTGNTEAFF,TGTGCCATCAGTGACCCACCCGGGACAGGGAACACTGAAGCTTTCTTT
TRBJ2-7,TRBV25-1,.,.,CASSERQGYEQYF,TGTGCCAGCAGTGAAAGGCAGGGGTACGAGCAGTACTTC
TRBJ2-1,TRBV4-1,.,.,CASSQGIVVIQETQFF,TGCGCCAGCAGCCAAGGAATCGTGGTTATCCAAGAGACCCAGTTCTTC
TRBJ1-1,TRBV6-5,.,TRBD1,CASYPQTGMNTEAFF,TGTGCCAGCTACCCCCAGACAGGGATGAACACTGAAGCTTTCTTT
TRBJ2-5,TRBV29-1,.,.,CSVGAGAVREQYF,TGCAGCGTTGGCGCTGGGGCAGTCAGGGAGCAGTACTTC
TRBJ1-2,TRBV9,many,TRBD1,CASSVETGLYGYTF,TGTGCCAGCAGCGTAGAGACAGGGCTCTATGGCTACACCTTC
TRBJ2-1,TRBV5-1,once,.,CASRDSGKGGWGSYNEQFF,TGCGCCAGCCGCGATTCGGGAAAAGGGGGATGGGGGTCCTACAATGAGCAGTTCTTC
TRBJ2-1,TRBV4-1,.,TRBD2,CASSQAVGLARYNEQFF,TGCGCCAGCAGCCAAGCGGTGGGACTAGCCCGTTACAATGAGCAGTTCTTC
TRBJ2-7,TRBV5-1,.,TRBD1,CASSVRTGLPYEQYF,TGCGCCAGCAGCGTAAGGACAGGCCTCCCCTACGAGCAGTACTTC